This TCR beta chain was identified during a study of control samples from healthy donors and cancer patients. The trim removed 2 bases at V and 3 bases at J, leaving 11 bases unmatched. There are 18 residues in the CDR3. CDR1 is SGHTA, CDR2 FQGNSA, per germline. Some clones are missing from TCRdb's copy, which holds only in-frame ones; the method was immunoSEQ multiplex PCR. Of 70,000 to 80,000 clones listed, 75% to 90% are singletons. The specimen was blood. V gene TRBV7-2 combines with J gene TRBJ1-5; 9 positions agree with TRBD1. The receptor was derived from a man aged 50-60 years in good health. The chain's CDR3 is CASSLSWAGQGNNQPQHF. In DNA, the CDR3 is TGTGCCAGCAGCTTATCGTGGGCGGGACAGGGAAACAATCAGCCCCAGCATTTT. Looking up the rest from reference TRBV7-2 and TRBJ1-5 gives the full variable domain: GAGVSQSPSNKVTEKGKDVELRCDPISGHTALYWYRQSLGQGLEFLIYFQGNSAPDKSGLPSDRFSAERTGGSVSTLTIQRTQQEDSAVYLCASSLSWAGQGNNQPQHFGDGTRLSIL.